The next 7 T cell receptor beta chains were all read from a single sample in a study of blood T cell repertoires in COVID-19. The table came from immunoSEQ multiplex PCR; TCRdb's copy has only in-frame clones and leaves some out. The table lists about 300,000 clones, around 84% of them singletons. The specimen was peripheral blood. These receptors originate from a man between 70 and 80 years old with acute or convalescent COVID-19.

This chain connects TRBV3-1 (or the pseudogene TRBV3-2) to TRBJ2-4; TRBD2 aligns across 8 bases. This CDR3 has 16 residues. The ends lost 1 base at V and 7 bases at J; junction bases unmatched: 9. Germline CDR1 and CDR2: LGHDT and YNNKEL (reference sequence). The CDR3 DNA reads as TGTGCCAGCAGCCAAGTCGGGGGACTAGGACTCAACATTCAGTACTTC. Translating it yields CASSQVGGLGLNIQYF.

This chain joins TRBV7-2 and TRBJ1-2, with D perhaps TRBD1 (6 bases). Germline V gene sequence: CDR1 SGHTA, CDR2 FQGNSA. The CDR3 contains 17 residues. The V end lost 1 base, the J end lost 8 bases, and 23 bases lay between the germline ends. The CDR3 region is CASSLGPQGGPGEGYTF. CDR3 in DNA: TGTGCCAGCAGCTTAGGACCCCAAGGAGGTCCAGGGGAAGGCTACACCTTC.

The chain combines TRBV4-3 with TRBJ2-3; 8 positions match TRBD2. CDR1 is LGHNA, CDR2 YSLEER, per germline. This CDR3 has 15 residues. The V and J ends lost 1 base and 3 bases, in that order; junction bases with no gene match: 3. The CDR3 here is CASSQVTGGTDTQYF. The CDR3 DNA follows: TGCGCCAGCAGCCAAGTTACGGGAGGGACAGATACGCAGTATTTT.

The chain uses TRBV6-5 and TRBJ2-1; 8 nucleotides agree with TRBD2. This CDR3 region has 15 residues. The V gene end was trimmed by 6 bases and the J gene end by 4 bases; junction bases not matched to a gene: 8. Germline V CDR1 and CDR2: MNHEY, SVGAGI. The CDR3 region is CASRPTSVFYNEQFF. As DNA, the CDR3 is TGTGCCAGCAGACCGACTAGCGTTTTTTACAATGAGCAGTTCTTC.

This sequence joins TRBV5-1 and TRBJ2-1, with TRBD1 matching 10 bases. This CDR3 contains 15 residues. Per germline, CDR1 SGHRS and CDR2 YFSETQ. V lost 4 bases and J lost 8; bases outside the gene matches: 9. The CDR3 is CASSPGGTGVHEQFF. The CDR3 coding sequence is TGCGCCAGCAGCCCGGGGGGGACAGGGGTACATGAGCAGTTCTTC.

The chain's CDR3 is CAGSSSGTGELFF. The CDR3 region has the DNA TGTGCCGGATCAAGTAGCGGGACCGGGGAGCTGTTTTTT. V is TRBV14 and J is TRBJ2-2; 7 nucleotides align to TRBD2. The CDR3 sequence is 13 residues long. V lost 11 bases to trimming and J lost 5 bases; unmatched junction nucleotides: 8. From germline, CDR1 is SGHDN and CDR2 FVKESK.

The chain links TRBV29-1 to TRBJ2-7, with 8 bases that match TRBD2. This CDR3 comprises 13 residues. J was trimmed by 5 bases and V by 4 bases; bases with no gene match: 7. CDR1 and CDR2 (germline): SQVTM, ANQGSEA. This CDR3 is CSVGPGGMDEQYF. The CDR3 DNA is TGCAGCGTTGGGCCGGGGGGGATGGACGAGCAGTACTTC.